The clone carrying this T cell receptor (beta chain) was observed many times. Its target is unknown. The sample comes from a study of T cell repertoires in cytomegalovirus infection. Background on the study: CMV infection and matching HLA type were both indicated by public TCR beta signatures.

One entry per CDR3 protein results from TCRdb running MiXCR on the reads. The sample lists roughly 230,000 distinct CDR3 sequences, 22% occurring once. The length of the CDR3 is 14 residues. Deletions cut 11 bases from V and 7 bases from J, with 20 bases between. Germline assignment: CDR1 ENHRY and CDR2 SYGVKD. The study, taken as a whole, reports: Clonotype analysis showed dominance of the ex vivo response by HLA-C-restricted CMV-specific TCR beta clonotypes. Carriers of CMV and the relevant HLA type were discriminated by public TCR beta frequency.

The TCR was taken from a human donor in good health (CMV status not recorded). Some clones in this sample may be carry-over from other donors' samples. The specimen sequenced was CD8+ T cells from PBMCs. The genes are TRBV10-3 and TRBJ1-4, with D possibly matching TRBD1 (5 bases). The CDR3 sequence: CAAALGGESEKLFF. CDR3 sequence (DNA): TGTGCCGCCGCGTTAGGAGGGGAATCTGAAAAACTGTTTTTT.